These T cell receptor beta chains were read from a single sample in a study of early T cells in non-severe SARS-CoV-2 infection. One entry per CDR3 protein, called by TCRdb with MiXCR from the 5' RACE reads. The sample shows roughly 35,000 distinct CDR3 sequences, 5.3% of them seen only once. The sequenced sample consisted of whole blood. These receptors came from an adult who was a healthcare worker with PCR-confirmed SARS-CoV-2 infection or an uninfected control (not recorded which). The CDR3 runs from the conserved cysteine through the conserved F or W. Fields, in order: J gene, clone size, D gene, V gene, CDR3 DNA, CDR3 protein. The D gene is left open where the match is weak. Clone size is not always given. Where it is, it says once, few, many or a class for expanded clones.

J: TRBJ2-1; size: NA; D: TRBD2; V: TRBV19; DNA: TGTGCCAGTAGCCCCCCTTGGGGGGGGGTCTACAATGAGCAGTTCTTC; CDR3: CASSPPWGGVYNEQFF
J: TRBJ2-3; size: many; D: TRBD2; V: TRBV20-1; DNA: TGCAGTGCTTATAGCGGGAGGGCCACAGATACGCAGTATTTT; CDR3: CSAYSGRATDTQYF
J: TRBJ2-7; size: many; D: TRBD1; V: TRBV2; DNA: TGTGCCAGCAGTGGAGACAGGGTTTACTCCGAGCAGTACTTC; CDR3: CASSGDRVYSEQYF
J: TRBJ1-2; size: many; D: NA; V: TRBV20-1; DNA: TGCAGTGCTAGGAACTTGGGCAGAAATAACTATGGCTACACCTTC; CDR3: CSARNLGRNNYGYTF
J: TRBJ2-3; size: few; D: TRBD1; V: TRBV7-9; DNA: TGTGCCAGCAGCCGGACAGGGGCCGTCACAGATACGCAGTATTTT; CDR3: CASSRTGAVTDTQYF
J: TRBJ2-7; size: NA; D: NA; V: TRBV19; DNA: TGTGCCAGTAGTATTCCGGGTAACTACGAGCAGTACTTC; CDR3: CASSIPGNYEQYF
J: TRBJ2-7; size: many; D: NA; V: TRBV20-1; DNA: TGCAGTGCTAGAGATATCGGGAAAACCTACGAGCAGTACTTC; CDR3: CSARDIGKTYEQYF
J: TRBJ1-1; size: many; D: TRBD1; V: TRBV30; DNA: TGTGCCGGAGGGGGCCTCTGGGGGACTGAAGCTTTCTTT; CDR3: CAGGGLWGTEAFF
J: TRBJ2-6; size: NA; D: NA; V: TRBV4-1; DNA: TGCGCCAGCAGCCAAGAGTCAGATGGGGCCAACGTCCTGACTTTC; CDR3: CASSQESDGANVLTF
J: TRBJ2-1; size: NA; D: TRBD1; V: TRBV12-3/TRBV12-4; DNA: TGTGCCAGCAGGCCCGAGACAGGGTTGGGGAACAGCTACAATGAGCAGTTCTTC; CDR3: CASRPETGLGNSYNEQFF
J: TRBJ2-4; size: NA; D: NA; V: TRBV29-1; DNA: TGCAGCGTTGTGGAGACAATAAACATTCAGTACTTC; CDR3: CSVVETINIQYF
J: TRBJ2-1; size: many; D: NA; V: TRBV7-6; DNA: TGTGCCAGCAGCCCCCTTAATCTGAATGAGCAGTTCTTC; CDR3: CASSPLNLNEQFF
J: TRBJ2-7; size: NA; D: TRBD2; V: TRBV11-1; DNA: TGTGCCAGCAGCGTGATAGCGGGATTTGGTTACGAGCAGTACTTC; CDR3: CASSVIAGFGYEQYF
J: TRBJ2-4; size: few; D: TRBD1; V: TRBV6-2/TRBV6-3; DNA: TGTGCCAGCAGCCCCCGGGACAGTGGTCGAGGGACAGCCAAAAACATTCAGTACTTC; CDR3: CASSPRDSGRGTAKNIQYF
J: TRBJ2-5; size: NA; D: NA; V: TRBV10-3; DNA: TGTGCCATCAGCGCCTCCGAGCCGTCCAAGGAGACCCAGTACTTC; CDR3: CAISASEPSKETQYF
J: TRBJ1-2; size: many; D: TRBD1; V: TRBV6-6; DNA: TGTGCCAGCAGCAGGGACAGTACCGAGGTCAATAGGGGCTACACCTTC; CDR3: CASSRDSTEVNRGYTF
J: TRBJ2-6; size: many; D: NA; V: TRBV11-3; DNA: TGTGCCAGCAGCTCCCAGGGGACCTCGTCCGGGGCCAACGTCCTGACTTTC; CDR3: CASSSQGTSSGANVLTF
J: TRBJ2-1; size: NA; D: NA; V: TRBV7-6; DNA: TGTGCCAGCAGCTTAGTCGGATCCTCCTACAATGAGCAGTTCTTC; CDR3: CASSLVGSSYNEQFF
J: TRBJ2-5; size: few; D: TRBD1; V: TRBV12-3/TRBV12-4; DNA: TGTGCCAGCAGTTCCAGGGGGATCGGGGAGACCCAGTACTTC; CDR3: CASSSRGIGETQYF
J: TRBJ2-5; size: many; D: NA; V: TRBV24-1; DNA: TGTGCCCCAGGGGAGACCCAGTACTTC; CDR3: CAPGETQYF
J: TRBJ2-7; size: many; D: NA; V: TRBV7-9; DNA: TGTGCCAGCAGCCCCCTGGCCCCGAGCTCCTACGAGCAGTACTTC; CDR3: CASSPLAPSSYEQYF
J: TRBJ1-5; size: NA; D: NA; V: TRBV30; DNA: TGTGCCTGGACCCGAGCCGCTAGCAATCAGCCCCAGCATTTT; CDR3: CAWTRAASNQPQHF
J: TRBJ2-3; size: NA; D: NA; V: TRBV5-4; DNA: TGTGCCAGCAGCCCGCGCGAGGGGCACACAGATACGCAGTATTTT; CDR3: CASSPREGHTDTQYF
J: TRBJ2-3; size: few; D: TRBD2; V: TRBV7-6; DNA: TGTGCCAGCAGCTTAGTGACTAGCGGGAGCCCAGATACGCAGTATTTT; CDR3: CASSLVTSGSPDTQYF
J: TRBJ1-4; size: many; D: NA; V: TRBV20-1; DNA: TGCAGTGCTAGAGATCTAATTGCAACTAATGAAAAACTGTTTTTT; CDR3: CSARDLIATNEKLFF
J: TRBJ2-7; size: many; D: NA; V: TRBV7-2; DNA: TGTGCCAGCAGCTTTTCTGCCTACGAGCAGTACTTC; CDR3: CASSFSAYEQYF
J: TRBJ1-1; size: many; D: TRBD1; V: TRBV6-6; DNA: TGTGCCAGCAGTGGCGGACAGGGGCGACATTTGAACACTGAAGCTTTCTTT; CDR3: CASSGGQGRHLNTEAFF
J: TRBJ1-1; size: many; D: TRBD1; V: TRBV24-1; DNA: TGTGCCACCAGAGCCGGAGGGGACAGCATGAACACTGAAGCTTTCTTT; CDR3: CATRAGGDSMNTEAFF
J: TRBJ2-2; size: many; D: NA; V: TRBV7-3; DNA: TGTGCCAGCAGCTTATATCGGGGTTCCGGGGAGCTGTTTTTT; CDR3: CASSLYRGSGELFF
J: TRBJ2-7; size: many; D: NA; V: TRBV20-1; DNA: TGCAGTGCCCTAATGACTTATTACTCCTACGAGCAGTACTTC; CDR3: CSALMTYYSYEQYF
J: TRBJ1-6; size: NA; D: NA; V: TRBV28; DNA: TGTGCCAGCGGTAGGCCGGGACGAAATAACTTCAGGGATTCACCCCTCCACTTT; CDR3: CASGRPGRNNFRDSPLHF
J: TRBJ2-1; size: many; D: TRBD2; V: TRBV18; DNA: TGTGCCAGCTCACCTCTAGCGGGAGGAAGCAATGAGCAGTTCTTC; CDR3: CASSPLAGGSNEQFF
J: TRBJ1-2; size: many; D: NA; V: TRBV6-1; DNA: TGTGCCAGCAGTCCAAGCCACAGGGACTACACCTTC; CDR3: CASSPSHRDYTF
J: TRBJ2-1; size: few; D: NA; V: TRBV18; DNA: TGTGCCAGCTCACCACTGAGTCCGGGGCCCCGCAATGAGCAGTTCTTC; CDR3: CASSPLSPGPRNEQFF
J: TRBJ2-1; size: NA; D: TRBD1; V: TRBV5-1; DNA: TGCGCCAGCAGCTTCGGACAGGACAATGAGCAGTTCTTC; CDR3: CASSFGQDNEQFF
J: TRBJ2-3; size: NA; D: NA; V: TRBV7-9; DNA: TGTGCCAGCACCCAACGGGGTTCTAGCACAGATACGCAGTATTTT; CDR3: CASTQRGSSTDTQYF
J: TRBJ2-3; size: many; D: NA; V: TRBV12-3/TRBV12-4; DNA: TGTGCCAGCAGTTTACGCCCCCGCGGGAAAAGCACAGATACGCAGTATTTT; CDR3: CASSLRPRGKSTDTQYF
J: TRBJ2-1; size: many; D: NA; V: TRBV6-2/TRBV6-3; DNA: TGTGCCAGCAGTCCTCCGATACTACAGGGCAATGAGCAGTTCTTC; CDR3: CASSPPILQGNEQFF
J: TRBJ2-1; size: many; D: TRBD2; V: TRBV4-1; DNA: TGCGCCAGCTCCGGGGGGACTAGGGTTGAGCAGTTCTTC; CDR3: CASSGGTRVEQFF
J: TRBJ1-1; size: many; D: NA; V: TRBV4-3; DNA: TGCGCCAGCAGCCAAGATCGGGAAACCGGGCTGAACACTGAAGCTTTCTTT; CDR3: CASSQDRETGLNTEAFF
J: TRBJ2-1; size: many; D: NA; V: TRBV15; DNA: TGTGCCACCAGCAGAGATCGTAGGCAGGCTAATGAGCAGTTCTTC; CDR3: CATSRDRRQANEQFF
J: TRBJ2-7; size: few; D: NA; V: TRBV28; DNA: TGTGCCAGCAGCGAGGTTTTCTACGAGCAGTACTTC; CDR3: CASSEVFYEQYF
J: TRBJ2-1; size: NA; D: TRBD1; V: TRBV7-3; DNA: TGTGCCAGCAGCTTGACAGGGAACGCCTACAATGAGCAGTTCTTC; CDR3: CASSLTGNAYNEQFF
J: TRBJ2-1; size: many; D: NA; V: TRBV29-1; DNA: TGCAGCGTTGGTGGGGGTCCAATAGTAGTTAATGAGCAGTTCTTC; CDR3: CSVGGGPIVVNEQFF
J: TRBJ1-1; size: few; D: TRBD1; V: TRBV5-1; DNA: TGCGCCAGCAGCTCCAGGGACAGCACGAACACTGAAGCTTTCTTT; CDR3: CASSSRDSTNTEAFF
J: TRBJ2-7; size: few; D: TRBD2; V: TRBV20-1; DNA: TGCAGTGCTAAAAGCGGGAGTGGCCTTTGGGAGCAGTACTTC; CDR3: CSAKSGSGLWEQYF
J: TRBJ2-1; size: NA; D: NA; V: TRBV30; DNA: TGTGCCTCAGCGGACGGCAATGAGCAGTTCTTC; CDR3: CASADGNEQFF
J: TRBJ2-4; size: many; D: TRBD1; V: TRBV7-9; DNA: TGTGCCAGCAGCTTACAGGGGGCGGTTGAGATAGCCAAAAACATTCAGTACTTC; CDR3: CASSLQGAVEIAKNIQYF
J: TRBJ1-5; size: many; D: NA; V: TRBV19; DNA: TGTGCCAGTAGTAATCAGGGAGACAATCAGCCCCAGCATTTT; CDR3: CASSNQGDNQPQHF
J: TRBJ2-2; size: many; D: NA; V: TRBV5-6; DNA: TGTGCCAGCAGCTTGTCGGAAGACTACACCGGGGAGCTGTTTTTT; CDR3: CASSLSEDYTGELFF
J: TRBJ2-2; size: many; D: NA; V: TRBV12-3/TRBV12-4; DNA: TGTGCCACCCTCCCGACAGGGAACACCGGGGAGCTGTTTTTT; CDR3: CATLPTGNTGELFF
J: TRBJ1-2; size: many; D: TRBD1; V: TRBV20-1; DNA: TGCAGTGCTAAAACGCCGACAGGGAACTATGGCTACACCTTC; CDR3: CSAKTPTGNYGYTF
J: TRBJ2-3; size: NA; D: NA; V: TRBV20-1; DNA: TGCAGTGCCCCGCCGAGCGAGGGGGATACGCAGTATTTT; CDR3: CSAPPSEGDTQYF
J: TRBJ2-3; size: many; D: TRBD2; V: TRBV12-3/TRBV12-4; DNA: TGTGCCAGCAGTTCCCTAGCGGCTAGCACAGATACGCAGTATTTT; CDR3: CASSSLAASTDTQYF
J: TRBJ2-7; size: many; D: TRBD1; V: TRBV30; DNA: TGTGCCTGCCCGGGACAGGGCTACGAGCAGTACTTC; CDR3: CACPGQGYEQYF